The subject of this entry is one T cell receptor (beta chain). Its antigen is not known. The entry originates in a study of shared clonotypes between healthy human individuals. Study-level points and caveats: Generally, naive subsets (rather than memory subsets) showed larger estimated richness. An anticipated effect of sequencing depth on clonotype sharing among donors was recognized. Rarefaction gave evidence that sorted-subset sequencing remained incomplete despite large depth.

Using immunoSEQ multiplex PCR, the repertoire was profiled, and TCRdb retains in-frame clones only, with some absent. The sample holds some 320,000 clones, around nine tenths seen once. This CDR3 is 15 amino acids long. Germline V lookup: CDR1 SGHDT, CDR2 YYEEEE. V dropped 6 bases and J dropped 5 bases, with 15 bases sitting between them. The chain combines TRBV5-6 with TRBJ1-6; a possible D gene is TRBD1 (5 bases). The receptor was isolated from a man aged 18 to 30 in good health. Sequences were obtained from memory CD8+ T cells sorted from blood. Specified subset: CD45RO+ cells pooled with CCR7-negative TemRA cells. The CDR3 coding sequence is TGTGCCAGCACGGACCGGGGCTTTAATAATTCACCCCTCCACTTT. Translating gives CASTDRGFNNSPLHF.